This record looks at one TCR beta chain sequence and its context. The antigen is unknown. V was trimmed by 6 bases and J by 11 bases, leaving 13 bases between them. CDR3 length equals 11 residues. Germline assignment: CDR1 MNHNS and CDR2 SASEGT. This entry is derived from a study of T cells in Graves' hyperthyroidism and ophthalmopathy. Study conclusions and caveats: Ophthalmopathy, which appeared later, was predicted by the model a median roughly 6.4 months before onset.

The source material, RNA transcripts, was used to amplify TCR beta CDR3 regions. First-round RT-PCR with HTBI primers amplified the TCR CDR3 region. A single record per CDR3 protein comes from TCRdb applying MiXCR to the multiplex PCR reads. The sample includes around 610,000 distinct CDR3 sequences, 14% to 15% of them seen just once. The source of the PBMCs was less than 12 ml of fresh peripheral blood. This clonotype was obtained from a middle-aged woman with Graves' ophthalmopathy. V usage is TRBV6-1 and J usage is TRBJ1-1; maybe TRBD1 (5 bases). Sequenced sample: blood. The CDR3 DNA follows: TGTGCCAGCAGGTTGGGACGGACGGCTTTCTTT. Its translation: CASRLGRTAFF.